The 8 T cell receptor beta chains reported below all come from one sample, sequenced in a study of Graves' ophthalmopathy and Graves' hyperthyroidism. Amplification targeted the TCR beta CDR3 regions, with RNA transcripts as the source material. The first-round RT-PCR employed HTBI primers together with the Qiagen OneStep RT-PCR kit. A multiplex PCR was then performed as the second round. TCRdb independently ran MiXCR on the multiplex PCR reads; one entry per CDR3 protein. The sample lists 560,000 or so distinct CDR3 sequences; roughly 39% were seen once. Sequencing was performed on peripheral blood or thyroid tissue (not recorded which). All receptors come from an adult man with Graves' hyperthyroidism.

This clonotype was picked up many times. The CDR3, as DNA: TGTGCCAGCAGCTTCGGGAGGGCCGGAAACACCATATATTTT. It is translated as CASSFGRAGNTIYF. This chain links TRBV25-1 with TRBJ1-3, with D unresolved. The CDR3 has 14 amino acids. CDR1 is MGHDK, CDR2 SYGVNS, per germline. Deletions cut 6 bases from V and 4 bases from J, with 13 bases between.

This clonotype has at least ten counts. The gene calls are TRBV25-1 and TRBJ2-2; D call uncertain. This CDR3 is 12 amino acids long. Looked up from germline, CDR1 is MGHDK and CDR2 is SYGVNS. Trimming removed 7 bases at V and 5 bases at J, with 8 bases between. CDR3 bases: TGTGCCAGCACCTTAGGGACCGGGGAGCTGTTTTTT. Translated: CASTLGTGELFF.

This clonotype showed up just a few times. V gene TRBV27 combines with J gene TRBJ2-5; 8 bases match TRBD2. The CDR3 runs 14 residues. J gave up 2 bases and V 4 bases, and 3 bases lay outside the gene matches. Per the germline V gene, CDR1 is MNHEY and CDR2 is SMNVEV (reference sequence). The CDR3 reads CASSSGTRQETQYF. CDR3 sequence (DNA): TGTGCCAGCAGTTCCGGGACTAGACAAGAGACCCAGTACTTC.

This clonotype was seen repeatedly, ten times or more. The chain recombines TRBV14 with TRBJ2-5; unclear D gene. The germline V gene has CDR1 SGHDN and CDR2 FVKESK. CDR3 length: 15 amino acids. Trimming removed 4 bases from V and 5 bases from J, with 17 bases in between. The CDR3 DNA reads as TGTGCCAGCAGCCGCTCCAGCTATCGGCGGGAGACCCAGTACTTC. Translation gives CASSRSSYRRETQYF.

This chain uses TRBV10-3 with TRBJ1-1, with no clear D. Germline V lookup: CDR1 ENHRY, CDR2 SYGVKD. The germline V and J ends were trimmed by 5 bases and 1 base, with 20 bases remaining between them. The CDR3 consists of 17 residues. The CDR3 bases are TGTGCCATCAGTTACTCCTTTTCCCGGACGCGGAACACTGAAGCTTTCTTT. This gives the protein CAISYSFSRTRNTEAFF.

The table lists this clonotype with many counts. The gene calls are TRBV12-3 or TRBV12-4 and TRBJ1-2; TRBD1 might be the D (6 bases). The V end lost 4 bases, the J end lost 4 bases, and 16 bases lay between the germline ends. The CDR3 has 15 residues. CDR3 DNA sequence: TGTGCCAGCAGTTCAACACAGGGATTTTTCTATGGCTACACCTTC. Amino acid sequence: CASSSTQGFFYGYTF.

Comments on this clonotype: It may be a read error: a sequence one base away is much more abundant. This CDR3 fails to terminate in the conserved phenylalanine or tryptophan, so it likely reflects a read error. V gene TRBV6-5 combines with J gene TRBJ1-2; TRBD1 matches 7 bases. CDR3 length equals 13 residues. V trimming: 6 bases; J trimming: 6 bases; junction bases outside the gene matches: 7. Germline V lookup: CDR1 MNHEY, CDR2 SVGAGI. As DNA, the CDR3 is TGTGCCAGCAGCCTGACAGGGATGGATGGCTACACCCTC. Residues: CASSLTGMDGYTL.

The CDR3 DNA reads as TGCAGTGCTAGGGGTGGGGAATACGTCTCCTACGAGCAGTACTTC. Protein: CSARGGEYVSYEQYF. This chain uses TRBV20-1 with TRBJ2-7; D gene uncertain. Trimming took 3 bases from V and 0 from J, leaving 15 bases between them. Germline lookup yields CDR1 DFQATT and CDR2 SNEGSKA (reference sequence). This CDR3 spans 15 amino acids.